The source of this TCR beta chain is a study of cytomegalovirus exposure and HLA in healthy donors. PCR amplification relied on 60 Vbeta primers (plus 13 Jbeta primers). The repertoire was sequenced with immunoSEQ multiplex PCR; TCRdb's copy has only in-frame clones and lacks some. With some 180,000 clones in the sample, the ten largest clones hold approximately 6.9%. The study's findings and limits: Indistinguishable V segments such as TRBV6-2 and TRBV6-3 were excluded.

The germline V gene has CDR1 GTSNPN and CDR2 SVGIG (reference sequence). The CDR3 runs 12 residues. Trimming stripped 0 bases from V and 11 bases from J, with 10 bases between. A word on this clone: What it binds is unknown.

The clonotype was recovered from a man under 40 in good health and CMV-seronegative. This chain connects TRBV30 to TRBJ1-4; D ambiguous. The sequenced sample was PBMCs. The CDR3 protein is CAWSVLREKLFF. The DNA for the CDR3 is TGTGCCTGGAGTGTATTAAGGGAGAAACTGTTTTTT.